Shown below are 16 T cell receptor beta chains from a single sample sequenced in a study of identical twins. MiXCR was run by TCRdb on the 5' RACE reads, yielding one entry per CDR3 protein. The sample carries a few hundred thousand distinct CDR3 sequences, 9% to 15% recorded once. Separately, the same data were catalogued under a study of yellow fever vaccine responses in identical twins.

The sample consisted of CD8+ T cells sorted from blood. Receptors were obtained from a woman aged 18-29 years in good health.

In this sample, this clonotype turned up many times. The rearrangement joins TRBV25-1 to TRBJ1-6; D not resolved. This CDR3 has 17 residues. Germline CDR1 reads MGHDK; CDR2 reads SYGVNS. The ends were cut back, 2 bases at V and 10 bases at J, with 21 bases in the middle. The CDR3 region has the DNA TGTGCCAGCAGTGAAGGGGTCGGGGAGGGAAGAGGCTCACCCCTCCACTTT. This sequence encodes CASSEGVGEGRGSPLHF.

This sequence joins TRBV11-3 and TRBJ2-1; 8 nucleotides agree with TRBD1. The germline V gene has CDR1 SGHNT and CDR2 YENEEA. This CDR3 region has 15 residues. The junction had 9 bases not matched to a gene; V was cut back by 5 bases and J by 6 bases. CDR3 sequence: CASSEDRVGSNEQFF. The CDR3 region has the DNA TGTGCCAGCAGCGAGGACAGGGTGGGAAGCAATGAGCAGTTCTTC. The variable domain in full, with the rest retrieved from reference TRBV11-3 and TRBJ2-1, is EAGVVQSPRYKIIEKKQPVAFWCNPISGHNTLYWYLQNLGQGPELLIRYENEEAVDDSQLPKDRFSAERLKGVDSTLKIQPAELGDSAVYLCASSEDRVGSNEQFFGPGTRLTVL.

The rearrangement uses TRBV20-1 and TRBJ2-7; 10 nucleotides line up with TRBD2. V dropped 2 bases and J dropped 2; count of bases not matched to a gene: 3. The CDR3 sequence is 14 residues long. CDR1 and CDR2 from the germline V gene are DFQATT and SNEGSKA (reference sequence). CDR3 nucleotide sequence: TGCAGTGCTAGATGGACTAGCGGAACCTACGAGCAGTACTTC. Amino acid sequence: CSARWTSGTYEQYF.

This chain joins TRBV12-3 or TRBV12-4 and TRBJ1-1; D is ambiguous. Trimming left V 5 bases short and J 1 base short, with 8 bases between. The CDR3 loop spans 13 amino acids. The CDR3 sequence: CASSPPANTEAFF. In DNA, the CDR3 is TGTGCCAGCAGTCCACCGGCGAACACTGAAGCTTTCTTT.

This clonotype was seen many times. The chain links TRBV29-1 to TRBJ2-2; no clear D. This CDR3 is 13 amino acids long. Germline CDR1 SQVTM, CDR2 ANQGSEA. V was trimmed by 3 bases and J by 5 bases, leaving 10 bases between them. DNA for the CDR3: TGCAGCGTTGAGTTGGTAGTTACCGGGGAGCTGTTTTTT. The encoded protein is CSVELVVTGELFF.

The chain links TRBV4-1 to TRBJ2-2, with D possibly being TRBD2 (6 bases). The CDR3 has 14 residues. V lost 8 bases, J lost 7 bases, and 17 bases lay in between. CDR1 MGHRA and CDR2 YSYEKL come from the germline V gene. The CDR3 DNA sequence: TGCGCCAGCTCCTCTGGGGGGTCCGGCGGGGAGCTGTTTTTT. It is translated as CASSSGGSGGELFF.

This clonotype was observed at least ten times. CDR3 sequence (DNA): TGTGCCAGCAGCTTTACAGGGACTGAAGCTTTCTTT. Translating it yields CASSFTGTEAFF. The rearrangement links TRBV7-9 to TRBJ1-1, with a tentative D call TRBD1 (6 bases). Trimming removed 3 bases from V and 5 bases from J, with 7 bases in between. The CDR3 sequence is 12 residues long. Germline V CDR1 and CDR2: SEHNR, FQNEAQ (reference sequence).

The CDR3 DNA reads as TGCAGCGCCCAGCGGGGACGGGACGAGCAGTACTTC. It specifies CSAQRGRDEQYF. The chain uses TRBV29-1 and TRBJ2-7; TRBD2 agrees at 7 bases. CDR1 and CDR2 (germline): SQVTM, ANQGSEA. The trim removed 7 bases at V and 5 bases at J, leaving 8 bases unmatched. The CDR3 covers 12 residues.

This clonotype has just a few counts. The chain recombines TRBV6-5 with TRBJ1-1, with D unresolved. The CDR3 extends over 12 amino acids. Per germline, CDR1 MNHEY and CDR2 SVGAGI. Trimming left V 7 bases short and J 4 bases short, with 10 bases between. The CDR3 sequence is CASKRGGTEAFF. CDR3 nucleotide sequence: TGTGCCAGCAAGCGGGGTGGCACTGAAGCTTTCTTT.

The chain combines TRBV29-1 with TRBJ2-1; 10 bases map to TRBD2. The length of the CDR3 is 18 residues. V lost 0 bases and J lost 6; bases outside the gene matches: 14. Per the germline V gene, CDR1 is SQVTM and CDR2 is ANQGSEA. The CDR3 reads CSVEEVGQREGPLNEQFF. CDR3 in DNA: TGCAGCGTTGAAGAGGTGGGGCAGCGGGAGGGCCCCCTCAATGAGCAGTTCTTC.

The rearrangement links TRBV28 to TRBJ2-3; 14 positions agree with TRBD2. Germline V gene data show CDR1 as MDHEN and CDR2 as SYDVKM. The CDR3 extends over 20 amino acids. Germline trimming cut 3 bases from V and 3 bases from J; bases unmatched to any gene: 14. The CDR3 DNA is TGTGCCAGCAGTTTTTCGGGACTAGCGGGAGATGGAAGTGAGACAGATACGCAGTATTTT. Its translation: CASSFSGLAGDGSETDTQYF.

This clonotype was picked up a small number of times. V and J are TRBV13 and TRBJ2-1, with a possible D match to TRBD2 (5 bases). The CDR3 has 14 amino acids. Trimming stripped 5 bases from V and 6 bases from J, with 14 bases between. CDR1 PRHDT and CDR2 FYEKMQ come from the germline V gene (reference sequence). CDR3 bases: TGTGCCAGCAGCCCTGGAGGCCGGACCAATGAGCAGTTCTTC. Encoded protein: CASSPGGRTNEQFF. Full variable domain (remainder filled in from reference TRBV13 and TRBJ2-1): AAGVIQSPRHLIKEKRETATLKCYPIPRHDTVYWYQQGPGQDPQFLISFYEKMQSDKGSIPDRFSAQQFSDYHSELNMSSLELGDSALYFCASSPGGRTNEQFFGPGTRLTVL.

On this clonotype itself: A much larger clone is a single base away; this may be a read error. J is TRBJ2-7 and V is TRBV5-1; D unresolved. CDR1 and CDR2 from the germline V gene are SGHRS and YFSETQ. CDR3 length: 17 residues. The CDR3 DNA is TGCGTCAGCGCCAACGACCTGGACGGCAAGGTTACCTACGAGCAGTACTTC. This sequence encodes CVSANDLDGKVTYEQYF.

The chain recombines TRBV6-1 with TRBJ2-7; 9 positions agree with TRBD1. CDR3 length: 14 amino acids. CDR1 and CDR2 from the germline V gene are MNHNS and SASEGT. The junction had 8 bases not matched to a gene; V was cut back by 6 bases and J by 5 bases. Here the CDR3 reads CASRPGTGFDEQYV. CDR3 DNA: TGTGCCAGCAGGCCGGGGACAGGGTTCGACGAGCAGTACGTC.

CDR3 bases: TGCGTCGCACTAGGGGTTTCCTACAATGAGCAGTTCTTC. This sequence encodes CVALGVSYNEQFF. The rearrangement uses TRBV20-1 and TRBJ2-1; D possibly uses TRBD1 or TRBD2 (5 bases each). This CDR3 spans 13 amino acids. Germline V CDR1 and CDR2: DFQATT, SNEGSKA (reference sequence).

This clonotype was observed a few times. Here the CDR3 DNA reads TGTGCCAGCAGAAGCTACCTAGGACTTTACAATGAGCAGTTCTTC. This gives the protein CASRSYLGLYNEQFF. V gene TRBV28 combines with J gene TRBJ2-1, with a weak D call TRBD2 (5 bases). Germline V gene sequence: CDR1 MDHEN, CDR2 SYDVKM. The CDR3 covers 15 residues. V was cut by 6 bases and J by 4 bases, with 16 bases left in between.